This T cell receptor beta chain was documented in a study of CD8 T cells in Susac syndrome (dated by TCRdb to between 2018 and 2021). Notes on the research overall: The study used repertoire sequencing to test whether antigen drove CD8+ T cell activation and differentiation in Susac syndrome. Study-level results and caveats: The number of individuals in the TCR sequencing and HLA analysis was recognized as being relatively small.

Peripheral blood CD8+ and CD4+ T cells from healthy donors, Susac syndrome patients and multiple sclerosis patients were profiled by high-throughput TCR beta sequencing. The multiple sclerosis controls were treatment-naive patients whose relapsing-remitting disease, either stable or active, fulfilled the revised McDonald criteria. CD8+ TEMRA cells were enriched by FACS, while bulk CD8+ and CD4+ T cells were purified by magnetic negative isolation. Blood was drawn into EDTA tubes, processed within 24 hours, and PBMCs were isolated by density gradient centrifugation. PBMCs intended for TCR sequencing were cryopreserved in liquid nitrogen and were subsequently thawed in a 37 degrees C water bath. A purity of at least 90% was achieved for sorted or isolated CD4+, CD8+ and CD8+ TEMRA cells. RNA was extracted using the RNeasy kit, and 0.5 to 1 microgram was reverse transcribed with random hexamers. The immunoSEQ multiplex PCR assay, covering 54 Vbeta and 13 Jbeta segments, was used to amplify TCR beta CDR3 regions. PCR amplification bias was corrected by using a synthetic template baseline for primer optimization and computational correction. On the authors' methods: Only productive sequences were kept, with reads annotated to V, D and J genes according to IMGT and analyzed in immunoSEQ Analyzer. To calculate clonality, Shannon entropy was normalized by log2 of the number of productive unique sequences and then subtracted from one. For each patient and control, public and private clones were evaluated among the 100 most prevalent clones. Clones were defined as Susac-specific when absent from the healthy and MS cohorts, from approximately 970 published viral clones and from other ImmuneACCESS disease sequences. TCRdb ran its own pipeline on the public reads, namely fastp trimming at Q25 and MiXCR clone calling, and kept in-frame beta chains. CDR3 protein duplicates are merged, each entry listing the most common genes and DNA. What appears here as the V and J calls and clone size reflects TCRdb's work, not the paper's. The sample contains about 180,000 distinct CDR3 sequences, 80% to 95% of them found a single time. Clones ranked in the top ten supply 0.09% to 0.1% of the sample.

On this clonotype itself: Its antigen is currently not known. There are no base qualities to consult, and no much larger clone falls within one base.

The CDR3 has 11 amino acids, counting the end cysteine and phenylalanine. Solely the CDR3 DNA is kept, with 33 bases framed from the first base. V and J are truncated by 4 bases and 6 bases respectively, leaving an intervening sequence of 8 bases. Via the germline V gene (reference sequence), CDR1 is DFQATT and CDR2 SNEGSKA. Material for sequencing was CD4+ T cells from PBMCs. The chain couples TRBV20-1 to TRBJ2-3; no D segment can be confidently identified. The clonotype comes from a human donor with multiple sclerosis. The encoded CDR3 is CSAMPTDTQYF. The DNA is TGCAGTGCTATGCCAACCGATACGCAGTATTTT.